The 22 T cell receptor beta chains in this list originate from one sample, sequenced in a study of metastatic and nonmetastatic thyroid tumors (dated by TCRdb to about 2020). No patient had received any treatment before thyroid surgery. Libraries were built with PCR. Data came from an Illumina HiSeq 4000. The public reads were reanalyzed by TCRdb: fastp trimming at Q25, MiXCR alignment, in-frame beta chains only. The sample table lists roughly 20,000 clones, roughly 22% of them with a count of one. In total, the top ten clones hold roughly 8.2% of the sample. The sample taken for sequencing was adjacent normal tissue. The receptor source for this set is a female donor with papillary thyroid cancer or a benign thyroid nodule (not recorded which). Some clones in this sample may be carry-over from other donors' samples.

V usage is TRBV5-1 and J usage is TRBJ1-5; 9 nucleotides agree with TRBD1. CDR1 is SGHRS, CDR2 YFSETQ, per germline. Trimming at V came to 5 bases and at J to 3 bases, leaving 6 bases not matched to a gene. CDR3 length: 15 amino acids. The DNA for the CDR3 is TGCGCCAGCAGATCCGGGACAGGGAACAATCAGCCCCAGCATTTT. Amino acid sequence: CASRSGTGNNQPQHF.

This clone has more than one count but fewer than ten. This chain connects TRBV6-1 to TRBJ2-7; 8 bases align to TRBD1. This CDR3 has 15 residues. Per germline, CDR1 MNHNS and CDR2 SASEGT. V was pared by 6 bases and J by 0 bases, with 7 bases of the junction left unmatched. The CDR3 spells CASRPGTGPSYEQYF. DNA of the CDR3: TGTGCCAGCAGACCCGGGACAGGCCCCTCCTACGAGCAGTACTTC.

In its sample, this clone is medium-sized. CDR3 loop: CASSFSPYGQAGELFF. The CDR3 nucleotides are TGTGCCAGCAGTTTTTCCCCTTACGGGCAAGCCGGGGAGCTGTTTTTT. J is TRBJ2-2 and V is TRBV28; D gene unclear. Looked up from germline, CDR1 is MDHEN and CDR2 is SYDVKM. The V end lost 3 bases, the J end lost 6 bases, and 17 bases lay between the germline ends. The CDR3 covers 16 residues.

CDR3 in amino acids: CASSRVLAVVRSEAFF. CDR3 nucleotides: TGTGCCAGCAGCAGAGTCCTGGCGGTAGTCAGGTCTGAAGCTTTCTTT. The V and J genes are TRBV28 and TRBJ1-1; D unclear. The CDR3 is 16 residues long. Germline V gives CDR1 MDHEN, CDR2 SYDVKM. Trimming shortened V by 6 bases and J by 6 bases, and 23 bases separated the two germline ends. The whole variable domain, remainder taken from reference TRBV28 and TRBJ1-1, is DVKVTQSSRYLVKRTGEKVFLECVQDMDHENMFWYRQDPGLGLRLIYFSYDVKMKEKGDIPEGYSVSREKKERFSLILESASTNQTSMYLCASSRVLAVVRSEAFFGQGTRLTVV.

This clone appeared a few times. The chain links TRBV9 to TRBJ2-7; 10 bases fit TRBD2. Germline CDR1 and CDR2: SGDLS and YYNGEE. The CDR3 spans 16 residues. The V gene end was trimmed by 4 bases and the J gene end by 5 bases; junction bases not matched to a gene: 12. The CDR3 region is CASSSGLVTSGDEQYF. The DNA of the CDR3 is TGTGCCAGCAGCTCGGGACTAGTTACTAGCGGGGACGAGCAGTACTTC.

Relative to its sample, this clone is medium-sized (0.01 to 0.1%). V usage is TRBV5-1 and J usage is TRBJ1-2; D ambiguous. Germline assignment: CDR1 SGHRS and CDR2 YFSETQ. The CDR3 extends over 14 amino acids. Trimming removed 0 bases from V and 2 bases from J, with 8 bases in between. The CDR3 DNA sequence: TGCGCCAGCAGCTTGGCTACATACAACTATGGCTACACCTTC. Its translation is CASSLATYNYGYTF.

Judged by abundance, this clone is large. The chain recombines TRBV6-5 with TRBJ2-7, with 9 bases fitting TRBD1. Unmatched junction bases numbered 17, after V lost 5 bases and J lost 3 bases. The CDR3 is 18 residues long. The germline V gene has CDR1 MNHEY and CDR2 SVGAGI. The CDR3 bases are TGTGCCAGCAGTCCATTCTCGGGACAGGGAACTAGTCTCTACGAGCAGTACTTC. As protein: CASSPFSGQGTSLYEQYF.

Sample share makes this clone medium-sized. The rearrangement links TRBV14 to TRBJ2-2; TRBD1 aligns across 8 bases. This CDR3 contains 17 residues. The germline V gene has CDR1 SGHDN and CDR2 FVKESK. The V and J ends lost 1 base and 4 bases, in that order; junction bases with no gene match: 8. Here the CDR3 reads CASSQGLGTGRTGELFF. The CDR3 nucleotides read TGTGCCAGCAGCCAAGGATTAGGGACAGGTCGCACCGGGGAGCTGTTTTTT.

This clone was seen only a few times. The chain combines TRBV20-1 with TRBJ1-4; D is undetermined. Germline lookup yields CDR1 DFQATT and CDR2 SNEGSKA (reference sequence). The CDR3 consists of 14 residues. V lost 3 bases and J 8 bases, leaving 16 bases between the germline ends. The CDR3 region is CSASDTGNSEKLFF. For the CDR3, the DNA is TGCAGTGCTAGTGATACCGGGAACAGCGAAAAACTGTTTTTT.

The chain links TRBV5-1 to TRBJ1-1; D may be TRBD1 (6 bases). V dropped 6 bases and J dropped 0 bases, with 21 bases sitting between them. The CDR3 is made up of 17 amino acids. Looked up from germline, CDR1 is SGHRS and CDR2 is YFSETQ. The CDR3 coding sequence is TGCGCCAGCACCCCCTGGGGGGCAGGGATCATGAACACTGAAGCTTTCTTT. Translating gives CASTPWGAGIMNTEAFF.

This clone was recorded a few times. This rearrangement joins TRBV20-1 to TRBJ2-7; weak D call: TRBD2 (6 bases). V dropped 0 bases and J dropped 0 bases, with 15 bases sitting between them. Per germline, CDR1 DFQATT and CDR2 SNEGSKA (reference sequence). The CDR3 spans 16 residues. CDR3 DNA: TGCAGTGCTAGAGATCTGGGCGGGGAGAGCTCCTACGAGCAGTACTTC. It yields the protein CSARDLGGESSYEQYF.

The chain combines TRBV20-1 with TRBJ2-7; D may correspond to TRBD1 or TRBD2 (5 bases each). The germline V gene encodes CDR1 DFQATT and CDR2 SNEGSKA (reference sequence). V lost 6 bases and J lost 2, with 17 bases in between. The CDR3 contains 14 residues. CDR3 residues: CSAFKGPGTYEQYF. The CDR3 DNA sequence: TGCAGTGCCTTTAAGGGACCGGGTACCTACGAGCAGTACTTC.

By its share, this clone is medium-sized (0.01 to 0.1%). The chain combines TRBV6-1 with TRBJ2-4, with 8 nucleotides matching TRBD1. There are 15 residues in the CDR3. Germline V CDR1 and CDR2: MNHNS, SASEGT. V lost 6 bases, J lost 8 bases, and 12 bases stayed unmatched. The CDR3 loop reads CASSPRDRGTDIQYF. In nucleotides, the CDR3 is TGTGCCAGCAGCCCCCGAGACAGGGGAACGGACATTCAGTACTTC.

The chain combines TRBV7-2 with TRBJ2-3; 7 bases agree with TRBD2. V lost 3 bases, J lost 5 bases, and 8 bases stayed unmatched. Germline values: CDR1 SGHTA, CDR2 FQGNSA. CDR3 size: 15 residues. CDR3 in DNA: TGTGCCAGCAGCTTGGCGACTAGCAGGGAAGATACGCAGTATTTT. Encoded protein: CASSLATSREDTQYF. Full variable domain (remainder filled in from reference TRBV7-2 and TRBJ2-3): GAGVSQSPSNKVTEKGKDVELRCDPISGHTALYWYRQSLGQGLEFLIYFQGNSAPDKSGLPSDRFSAERTGGSVSTLTIQRTQQEDSAVYLCASSLATSREDTQYFGPGTRLTVL.

This clone qualifies as medium-sized. The CDR3 DNA reads as TGTGCCAGCAGTTATTCCGGATTTAATGAAAAACTGTTTTTT. Residues: CASSYSGFNEKLFF. This rearrangement joins TRBV6-6 to TRBJ1-4; no clear D. Germline V gene sequence: CDR1 MNHNY, CDR2 SVGAGI (reference sequence). V was shortened by 3 bases and J by 4 bases, with 9 bases between the two germline ends. The CDR3 extends over 14 amino acids.

This clone was found many times. DNA for the CDR3: TGCAGTGCTAGAGATATCGGCAGGGGATATAGCAATCAGCCCCAGCATTTT. This codes for CSARDIGRGYSNQPQHF. This chain joins TRBV20-1 and TRBJ1-5; TRBD1 is a possible D gene (6 bases). Deletions cut 0 bases from V and 0 bases from J, with 15 bases between. The CDR3 runs to 17 residues. CDR1 is DFQATT, CDR2 SNEGSKA, per germline (reference sequence).

This clone was seen a handful of times. The CDR3 nucleotides are TGTGCCAGCAGTTTGAGGGTTGGCTACGAGCAGTACTTC. Protein sequence: CASSLRVGYEQYF. The chain recombines TRBV12-3 or TRBV12-4 with TRBJ2-7, with D possibly being TRBD2 (5 bases). V lost 3 bases and J 3 bases, leaving 9 bases between the germline ends. The CDR3 loop spans 13 amino acids.

This clone qualifies as medium-sized. The V gene is TRBV27, the J gene TRBJ2-2, with 7 bases identical to TRBD1. The V gene's germline CDR1 is MNHEY and CDR2 SMNVEV (reference sequence). V was pared by 7 bases and J by 4 bases, with 12 bases of the junction left unmatched. This CDR3 is 16 amino acids long. The CDR3 sequence: CASKTSGTVPTGELFF. CDR3 DNA sequence: TGTGCCAGCAAAACCTCCGGGACAGTTCCCACCGGGGAGCTGTTTTTT.

This clone was recorded many times. The chain is built from TRBV24-1 and TRBJ2-3; 7 nucleotides line up with TRBD2. The junction had 4 bases not matched to a gene; V was cut back by 0 bases and J by 11 bases. The germline V gene encodes CDR1 KGHDR and CDR2 SFDVKD. The CDR3 runs 13 residues. In DNA, the CDR3 is TGTGCCACCAGTGATTTGCGGCTAGCGGAGCAGTATTTT. Its protein product is CATSDLRLAEQYF.

A few counts support this clone. The chain carries TRBV6-1 and TRBJ2-7; no firm D call. The ends were cut back, 5 bases at V and 3 bases at J, with 14 bases in the middle. The CDR3 runs to 14 residues. Looked up from germline, CDR1 is MNHNS and CDR2 is SASEGT. The DNA of the CDR3 is TGTGCCAGCAGTTCGGGCAGTTCAAGCTACGAGCAGTACTTC. It yields the protein CASSSGSSSYEQYF.

In this sample, this clone turned up a few times. The CDR3 DNA reads TGTGCCAGCAGCCCGGGACTAGCGGGAGTAGGCGAGCAGTACTTC. This gives the protein CASSPGLAGVGEQYF. This chain joins TRBV6-1 and TRBJ2-7; the match to TRBD2 covers 14 bases. Trimming at V came to 6 bases and at J to 6 bases, leaving 7 bases not matched to a gene. CDR3 length: 15 amino acids. The germline CDR1 and CDR2 sequences are MNHNS and SASEGT.

The V and J genes are TRBV11-2 and TRBJ2-1; 10 nucleotides line up with TRBD2. Germline-derived CDR1 and CDR2 are SGHAT and FQNNGV. V trimming: 0 bases; J trimming: 3 bases; junction bases outside the gene matches: 14. The CDR3 runs to 20 residues. The chain's CDR3 is CASSLDFRLAGAYFYNEQFF. The CDR3 DNA reads as TGTGCCAGCAGCTTAGATTTTCGGCTAGCGGGAGCGTATTTCTACAATGAGCAGTTCTTC.